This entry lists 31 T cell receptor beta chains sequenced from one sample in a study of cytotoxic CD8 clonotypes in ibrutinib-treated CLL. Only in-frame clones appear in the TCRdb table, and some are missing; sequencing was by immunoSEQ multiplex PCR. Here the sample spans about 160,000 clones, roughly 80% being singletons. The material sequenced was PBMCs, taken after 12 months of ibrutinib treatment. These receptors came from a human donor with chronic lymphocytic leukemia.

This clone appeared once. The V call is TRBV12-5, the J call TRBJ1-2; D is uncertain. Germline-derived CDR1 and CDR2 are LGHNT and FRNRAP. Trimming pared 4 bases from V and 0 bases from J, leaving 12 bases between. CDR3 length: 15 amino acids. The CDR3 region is CASGSPGGPNYGYTF. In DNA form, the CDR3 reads TGTGCTAGTGGTTCCCCGGGCGGCCCTAACTATGGCTACACCTTC.

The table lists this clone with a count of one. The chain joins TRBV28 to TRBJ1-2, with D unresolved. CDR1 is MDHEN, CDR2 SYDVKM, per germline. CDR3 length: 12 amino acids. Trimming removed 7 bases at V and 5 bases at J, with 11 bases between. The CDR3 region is CASTPGLYGYTF. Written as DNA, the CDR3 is TGTGCCAGCACCCCAGGACTTTATGGCTACACCTTC.

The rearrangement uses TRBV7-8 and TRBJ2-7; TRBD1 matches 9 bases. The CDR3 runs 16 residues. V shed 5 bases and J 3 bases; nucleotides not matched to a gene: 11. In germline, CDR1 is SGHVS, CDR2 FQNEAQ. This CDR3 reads CASSHDTGTGRYEQYF. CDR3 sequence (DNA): TGTGCCAGCAGCCATGATACCGGGACAGGGCGCTACGAGCAGTACTTC.

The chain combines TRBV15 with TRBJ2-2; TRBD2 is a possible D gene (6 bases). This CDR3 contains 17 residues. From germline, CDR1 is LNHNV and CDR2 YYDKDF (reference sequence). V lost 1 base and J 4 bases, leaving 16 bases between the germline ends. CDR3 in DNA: TGTGCCACCAGCAGAGGGAGGGTTCAGGGAAGCACCGGGGAGCTGTTTTTT. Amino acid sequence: CATSRGRVQGSTGELFF.

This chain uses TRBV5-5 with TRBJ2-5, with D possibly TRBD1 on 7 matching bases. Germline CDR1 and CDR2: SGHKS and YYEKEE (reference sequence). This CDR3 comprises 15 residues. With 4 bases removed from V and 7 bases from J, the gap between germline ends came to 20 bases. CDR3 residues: CASSRRTGQEGTQYF. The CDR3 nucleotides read TGTGCCAGCAGCCGAAGGACAGGACAGGAGGGGACCCAGTACTTC.

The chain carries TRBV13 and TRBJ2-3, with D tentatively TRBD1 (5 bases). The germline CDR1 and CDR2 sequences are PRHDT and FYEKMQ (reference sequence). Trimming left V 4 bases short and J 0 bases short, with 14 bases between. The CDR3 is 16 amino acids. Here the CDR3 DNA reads TGTGCCAGCAGCTCAGGGTTCCCCATAAGCACAGATACGCAGTATTTT. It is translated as CASSSGFPISTDTQYF.

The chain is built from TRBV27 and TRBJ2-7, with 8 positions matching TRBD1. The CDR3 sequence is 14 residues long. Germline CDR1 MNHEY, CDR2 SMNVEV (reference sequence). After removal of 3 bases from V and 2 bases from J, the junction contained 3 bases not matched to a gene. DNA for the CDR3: TGTGCCAGCAGTTTCACAGGGGGAACCTACGAGCAGTACTTC. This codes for CASSFTGGTYEQYF.

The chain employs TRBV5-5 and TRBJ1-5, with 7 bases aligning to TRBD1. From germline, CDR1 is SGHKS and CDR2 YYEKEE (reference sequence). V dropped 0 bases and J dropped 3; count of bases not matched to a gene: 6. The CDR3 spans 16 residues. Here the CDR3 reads CASSLGQGTSNQPQHF. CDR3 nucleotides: TGTGCCAGCAGCTTGGGACAGGGAACATCCAATCAGCCCCAGCATTTT.

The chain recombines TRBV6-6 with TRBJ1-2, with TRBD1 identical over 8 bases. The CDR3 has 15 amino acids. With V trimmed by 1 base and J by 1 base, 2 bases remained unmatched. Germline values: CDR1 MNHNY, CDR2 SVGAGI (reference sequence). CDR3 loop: CASSYYRGSNYGYTF. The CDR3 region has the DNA TGTGCCAGCAGTTACTACAGGGGGAGTAACTATGGCTACACCTTC.

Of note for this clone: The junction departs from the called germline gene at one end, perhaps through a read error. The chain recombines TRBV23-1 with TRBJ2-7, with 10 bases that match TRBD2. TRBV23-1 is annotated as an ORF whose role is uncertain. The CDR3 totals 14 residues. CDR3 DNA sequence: TGCGCCCGCAGCGGCACTAGCGGGAAGTATGAGCAGTACTTC. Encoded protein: CARSGTSGKYEQYF.

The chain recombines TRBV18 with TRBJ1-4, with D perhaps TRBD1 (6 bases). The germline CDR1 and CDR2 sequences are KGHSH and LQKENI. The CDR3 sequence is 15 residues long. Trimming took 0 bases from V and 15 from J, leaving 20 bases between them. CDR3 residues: CASSPPGRTGGEVFF. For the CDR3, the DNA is TGTGCCAGCTCACCACCTGGACGGACTGGGGGCGAAGTGTTTTTT.

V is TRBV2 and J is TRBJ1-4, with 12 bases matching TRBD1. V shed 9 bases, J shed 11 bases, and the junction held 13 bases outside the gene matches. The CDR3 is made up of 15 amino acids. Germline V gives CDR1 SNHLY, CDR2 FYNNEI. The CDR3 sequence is CASLRPGQGALKLFF. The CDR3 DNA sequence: TGTGCCAGTCTTCGCCCGGGACAGGGGGCTTTGAAACTGTTTTTT.

The chain's CDR3 is CASSPVGFYEQYF. The CDR3 nucleotides are TGTGCCAGCTCACCGGTTGGGTTCTACGAGCAGTACTTC. This rearrangement joins TRBV18 to TRBJ2-7, with D uncertain. V lost 3 bases to trimming and J lost 3 bases, with 9 bases between them. The CDR3 runs to 13 residues. The germline V gene encodes CDR1 KGHSH and CDR2 LQKENI.

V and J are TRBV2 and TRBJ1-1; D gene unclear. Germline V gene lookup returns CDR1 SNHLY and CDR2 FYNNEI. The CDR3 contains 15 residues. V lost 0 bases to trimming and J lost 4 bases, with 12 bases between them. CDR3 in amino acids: CASSEAGVTGTEAFF. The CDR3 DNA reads TGTGCCAGCAGTGAAGCTGGGGTCACGGGCACTGAAGCTTTCTTT.

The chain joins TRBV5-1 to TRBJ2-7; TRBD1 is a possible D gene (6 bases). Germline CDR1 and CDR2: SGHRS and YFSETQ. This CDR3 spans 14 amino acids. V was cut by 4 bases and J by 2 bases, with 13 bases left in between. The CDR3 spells CASSAGDIAYEQYF. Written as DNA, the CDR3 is TGCGCCAGCAGCGCCGGGGACATTGCCTACGAGCAGTACTTC. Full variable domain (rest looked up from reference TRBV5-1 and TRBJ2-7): KAGVTQTPRYLIKTRGQQVTLSCSPISGHRSVSWYQQTPGQGLQFLFEYFSETQRNKGNFPGRFSGRQFSNSRSEMNVSTLELGDSALYLCASSAGDIAYEQYFGPGTRLTVT.

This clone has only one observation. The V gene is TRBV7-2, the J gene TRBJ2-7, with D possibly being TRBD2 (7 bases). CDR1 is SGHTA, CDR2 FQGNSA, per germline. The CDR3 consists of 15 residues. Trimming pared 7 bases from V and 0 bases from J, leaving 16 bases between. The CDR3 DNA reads TGTGCCAGCACCCAAGGGGGGGTATCCTCCTACGAGCAGTACTTC. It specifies CASTQGGVSSYEQYF.

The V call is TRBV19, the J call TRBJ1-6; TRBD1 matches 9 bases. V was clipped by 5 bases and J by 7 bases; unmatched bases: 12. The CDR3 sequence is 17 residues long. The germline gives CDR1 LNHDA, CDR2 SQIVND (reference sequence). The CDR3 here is CASSESWTGAENSPLHF. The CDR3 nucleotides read TGTGCCAGTAGTGAAAGCTGGACAGGGGCTGAAAATTCACCCCTCCACTTT. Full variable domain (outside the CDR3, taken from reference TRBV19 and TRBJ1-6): DGGITQSPKYLFRKEGQNVTLSCEQNLNHDAMYWYRQDPGQGLRLIYYSQIVNDFQKGDIAEGYSVSREKKESFPLTVTSAQKNPTAFYLCASSESWTGAENSPLHFGNGTRLTVT.

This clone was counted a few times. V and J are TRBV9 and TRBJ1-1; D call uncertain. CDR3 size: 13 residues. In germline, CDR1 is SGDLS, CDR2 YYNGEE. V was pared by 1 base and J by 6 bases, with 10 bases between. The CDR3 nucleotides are TGTGCCAGCAGCGTAATTGCGCAGTCTGAAGCTTTCTTT. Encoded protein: CASSVIAQSEAFF. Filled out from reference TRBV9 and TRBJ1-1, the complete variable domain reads DSGVTQTPKHLITATGQRVTLRCSPRSGDLSVYWYQQSLDQGLQFLIQYYNGEERAKGNILERFSAQQFPDLHSELNLSSLELGDSALYFCASSVIAQSEAFFGQGTRLTVV.

CDR3 sequence reads: CASSPTNTGELFF. CDR3 nucleotides: TGTGCCAGCAGCCCAACGAACACCGGGGAGCTGTTTTTT. The chain couples TRBV7-2 to TRBJ2-2; D not certain. Germline CDR1 SGHTA, CDR2 FQGNSA. The length of the CDR3 is 13 residues. V was trimmed by 5 bases and J by 0 bases, leaving 4 bases between them.

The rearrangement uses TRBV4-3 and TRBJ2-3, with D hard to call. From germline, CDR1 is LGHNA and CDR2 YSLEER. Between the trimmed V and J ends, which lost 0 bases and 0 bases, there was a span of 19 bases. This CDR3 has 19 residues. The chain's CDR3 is CASSQENAEAATSTDTQYF. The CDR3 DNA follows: TGCGCCAGCAGCCAAGAAAATGCAGAGGCTGCGACTAGCACAGATACGCAGTATTTT.

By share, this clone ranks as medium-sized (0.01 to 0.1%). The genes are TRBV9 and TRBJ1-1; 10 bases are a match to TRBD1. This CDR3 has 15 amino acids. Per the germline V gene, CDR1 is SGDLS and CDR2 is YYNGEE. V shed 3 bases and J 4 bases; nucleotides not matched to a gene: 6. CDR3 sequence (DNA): TGTGCCAGCAGCGAGCGACAGGGGGCGCGCACTGAAGCTTTCTTT. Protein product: CASSERQGARTEAFF. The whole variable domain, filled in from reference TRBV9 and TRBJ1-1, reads DSGVTQTPKHLITATGQRVTLRCSPRSGDLSVYWYQQSLDQGLQFLIQYYNGEERAKGNILERFSAQQFPDLHSELNLSSLELGDSALYFCASSERQGARTEAFFGQGTRLTVV.

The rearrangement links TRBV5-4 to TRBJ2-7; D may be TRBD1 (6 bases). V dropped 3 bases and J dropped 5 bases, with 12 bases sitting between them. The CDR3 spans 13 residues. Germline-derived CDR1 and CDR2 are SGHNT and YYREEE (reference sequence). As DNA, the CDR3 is TGTGCCAGCAGCTACCAGGGGTCCCACGAGCAGTACTTC. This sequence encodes CASSYQGSHEQYF. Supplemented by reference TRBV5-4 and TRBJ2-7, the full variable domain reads ETGVTQSPTHLIKTRGQQVTLRCSSQSGHNTVSWYQQALGQGPQFIFQYYREEENGRGNFPPRFSGLQFPNYSSELNVNALELDDSALYLCASSYQGSHEQYFGPGTRLTVT.

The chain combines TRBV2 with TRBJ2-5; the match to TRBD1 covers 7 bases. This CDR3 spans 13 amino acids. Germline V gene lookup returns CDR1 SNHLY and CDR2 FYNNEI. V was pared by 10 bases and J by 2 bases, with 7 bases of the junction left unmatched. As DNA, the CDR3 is TGTGCCACTTCGGGACAGAAACAAGAGACCCAGTACTTC. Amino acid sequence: CATSGQKQETQYF.

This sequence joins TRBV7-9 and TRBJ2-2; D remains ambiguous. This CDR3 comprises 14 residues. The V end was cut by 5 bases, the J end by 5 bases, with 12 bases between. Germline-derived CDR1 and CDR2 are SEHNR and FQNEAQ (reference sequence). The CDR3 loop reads CASSLLFTTGELFF. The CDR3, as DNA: TGTGCCAGCAGCCTTCTCTTTACAACCGGGGAGCTGTTTTTT. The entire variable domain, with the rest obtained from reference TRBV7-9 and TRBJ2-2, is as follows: DTGVSQNPRHKITKRGQNVTFRCDPISEHNRLYWYRQTLGQGPEFLTYFQNEAQLEKSRLLSDRFSAERPKGSFSTLEIQRTEQGDSAMYLCASSLLFTTGELFFGEGSRLTVL.

Here the CDR3 DNA reads TGCAGCGTGCCCGACAACTACGAGCAGTACTTC. It codes for CSVPDNYEQYF. The chain recombines TRBV29-1 with TRBJ2-7; D is unclear. Germline V CDR1 and CDR2: SQVTM, ANQGSEA. The CDR3 length is 11 residues. Deletions cut 6 bases from V and 3 bases from J, with 9 bases between.

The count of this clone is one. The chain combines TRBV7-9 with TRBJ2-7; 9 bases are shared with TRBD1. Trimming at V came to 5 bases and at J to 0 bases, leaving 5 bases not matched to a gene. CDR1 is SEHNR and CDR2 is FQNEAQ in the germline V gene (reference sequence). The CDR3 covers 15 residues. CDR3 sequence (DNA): TGTGCCAGCAGCCCGGGACAGGGCGGCTCCTACGAGCAGTACTTC. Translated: CASSPGQGGSYEQYF.

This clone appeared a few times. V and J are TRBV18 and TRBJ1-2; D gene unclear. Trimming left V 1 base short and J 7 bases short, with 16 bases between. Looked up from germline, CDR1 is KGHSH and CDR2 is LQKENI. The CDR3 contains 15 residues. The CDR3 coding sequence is TGTGCCAGCTCACCACGCGGCGACAAGGCGGGTGGCTACACCTTC. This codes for CASSPRGDKAGGYTF.

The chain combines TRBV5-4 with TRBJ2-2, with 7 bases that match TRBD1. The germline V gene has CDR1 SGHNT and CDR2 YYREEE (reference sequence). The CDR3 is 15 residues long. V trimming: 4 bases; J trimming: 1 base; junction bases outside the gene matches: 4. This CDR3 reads CASSLPGGNTGELFF. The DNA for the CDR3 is TGTGCCAGCAGCCTGCCAGGGGGGAACACCGGGGAGCTGTTTTTT.

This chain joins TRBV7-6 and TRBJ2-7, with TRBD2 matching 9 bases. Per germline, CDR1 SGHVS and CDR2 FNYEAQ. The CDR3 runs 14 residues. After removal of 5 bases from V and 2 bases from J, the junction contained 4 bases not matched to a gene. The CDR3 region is CASSRTSATYEQYF. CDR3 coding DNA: TGTGCCAGCAGCCGGACTAGCGCTACCTACGAGCAGTACTTC.

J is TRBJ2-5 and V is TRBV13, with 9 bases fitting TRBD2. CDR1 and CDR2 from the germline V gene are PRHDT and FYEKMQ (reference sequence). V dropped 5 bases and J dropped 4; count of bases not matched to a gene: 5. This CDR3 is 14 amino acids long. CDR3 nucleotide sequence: TGTGCCAGCAGCACGCGGGGGGGCCCAGAGACCCAGTACTTC. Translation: CASSTRGGPETQYF.

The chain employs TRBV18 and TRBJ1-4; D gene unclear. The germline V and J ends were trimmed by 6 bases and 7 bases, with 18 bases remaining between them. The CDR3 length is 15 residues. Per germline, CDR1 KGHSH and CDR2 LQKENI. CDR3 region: CASSVPGGVSEKLFF. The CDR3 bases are TGTGCCAGCTCCGTCCCGGGTGGAGTGAGTGAAAAACTGTTTTTT.